This T cell receptor beta chain emerged from a study of shared clonotypes between healthy human individuals. The germline gives CDR1 SGHAT, CDR2 FQNNGV. The ends lost 1 base at V and 4 bases at J; junction bases unmatched: 9. This CDR3 has 16 residues. Sequencing used immunoSEQ multiplex PCR; TCRdb keeps in-frame clones, though not all of them. The sample lists some 660,000 clones, about three quarters seen once, with 1.5% to 2% in the top ten. This chain connects TRBV11-2 to TRBJ1-2; TRBD1 matches 7 bases. Sequenced sample: memory CD4+ T cells sorted from blood. Subset denoted: CD45RA-negative fraction. The source of this sequence is a woman in her 30s in good health. This chain's CDR3 is CASSLAGTEGFYGYTF. CDR3 in DNA: TGTGCCAGCAGCTTAGCCGGGACAGAGGGATTCTATGGCTACACCTTC.